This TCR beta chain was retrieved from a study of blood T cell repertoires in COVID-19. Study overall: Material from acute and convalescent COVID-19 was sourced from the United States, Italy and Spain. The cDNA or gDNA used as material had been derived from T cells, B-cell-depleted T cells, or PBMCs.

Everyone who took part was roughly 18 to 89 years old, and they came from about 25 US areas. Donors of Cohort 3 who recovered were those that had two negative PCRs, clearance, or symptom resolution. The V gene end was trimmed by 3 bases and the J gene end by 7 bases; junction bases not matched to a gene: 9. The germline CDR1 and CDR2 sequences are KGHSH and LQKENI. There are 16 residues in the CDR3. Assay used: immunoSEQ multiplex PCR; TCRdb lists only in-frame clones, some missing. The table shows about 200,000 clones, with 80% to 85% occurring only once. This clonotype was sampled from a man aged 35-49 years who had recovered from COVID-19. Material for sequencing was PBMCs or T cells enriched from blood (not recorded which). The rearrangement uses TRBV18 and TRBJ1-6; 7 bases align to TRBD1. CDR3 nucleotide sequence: TGTGCCAGCTCACCCGGGACAGCTAACTTGAATTCACCCCTCCACTTT. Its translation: CASSPGTANLNSPLHF.